The sequence of this T cell receptor (beta chain) was determined in a study of T cells expressing NK-cell markers. In regard to this clonotype: As yet, its antigen is unknown.

Reanalyzing the 5' RACE reads, TCRdb keeps one entry per CDR3 protein, without DNA. The sample data list about 260,000 distinct CDR3 sequences. General study findings and limits: HCMV specificity was not established for the expanded NKG2C+ T cell clones.

The clonotype was recovered from a man aged 18 to 35 in good health. The material sequenced was blood T cells: a sorted CD56 or NKG2C T cell subset, CD4+ or CD8+ T cells, or bulk PBMC T cells (not recorded which).

The CDR3 spells CSVADGSNQPQHF. J is TRBJ1-5 and V is TRBV29-1. This CDR3 region has 13 residues. The germline V gene encodes CDR1 SQVTM and CDR2 ANQGSEA.